This T cell receptor beta chain comes out of a study of blood T cell repertoires in COVID-19. Libraries were prepared by immunoSEQ multiplex PCR; TCRdb keeps only in-frame clonotypes and omits some of them. The sample lists roughly 300,000 clones; 75% to 95% were seen once. This clone was seen just once. V trimming: 11 bases; J trimming: 3 bases; junction bases outside the gene matches: 8. The germline V gene encodes CDR1 SNHLY and CDR2 FYNNEI. This CDR3 has 13 amino acids. The receptor was derived from a woman aged 25 to 39 who had recovered from COVID-19. Sequenced: PBMCs or T cells enriched from blood (not recorded which). The chain carries TRBV2 and TRBJ1-1; TRBD1 matches 8 bases. CDR3 bases: TGTGCCCCAGCCCAGACAGGGGACACTGAAGCTTTCTTT. This codes for CAPAQTGDTEAFF.